One and the same sample provided the 11 T cell receptor beta chains below, sequenced in a study of CD8 T cells in Susac syndrome. Random-hexamer reverse transcription was applied to 0.5 to 1 ug RNA. Each CDR3 protein gets one entry after TCRdb re-called the immunoSEQ multiplex PCR reads with MiXCR. This table holds around 200,000 distinct CDR3 sequences, 95% found once. Sequenced: CD4+ T cells from PBMCs. The source is a human donor with multiple sclerosis.

V and J are TRBV11-2 and TRBJ2-7; 9 positions agree with TRBD1. Germline V gene sequence: CDR1 SGHAT, CDR2 FQNNGV. Trimming cost V 4 bases and J 6 bases; bases outside gene matches: 10. The CDR3 loop spans 15 amino acids. Here the CDR3 reads CASSSRPGQGGEQYF. The CDR3 coding sequence is TGTGCCAGCAGCTCCCGACCGGGACAGGGCGGCGAGCAGTACTTC.

This chain joins TRBV20-1 and TRBJ2-1; 9 nucleotides match TRBD1. Germline CDR1 reads DFQATT; CDR2 reads SNEGSKA (reference sequence). The CDR3 loop spans 14 amino acids. With V trimmed by 2 bases and J by 8 bases, 7 bases remained unmatched. CDR3 sequence reads: CSARFGTGRDEQFF. The CDR3 nucleotides are TGCAGTGCTAGATTTGGGACAGGGCGTGATGAGCAGTTCTTC.

This chain joins TRBV12-3 or TRBV12-4 and TRBJ2-3; D is unresolved. With 5 bases removed from V and 8 bases from J, the gap between germline ends came to 11 bases. This CDR3 is built from 12 residues. CDR3 DNA sequence: TGTGCCAGCAGTCTGCTAGTCGCTACGCAGTATTTT. Translated: CASSLLVATQYF.

The J gene is TRBJ2-1, the V gene TRBV12-5, with 7 bases fitting TRBD1. The CDR3 is 15 residues long. V lost 3 bases, J lost 9 bases, and 11 bases stayed unmatched. CDR1 LGHNT and CDR2 FRNRAP come from the germline V gene. CDR3 sequence reads: CASGFGQALGGEQFF. Here the CDR3 DNA reads TGTGCTAGTGGTTTCGGACAGGCGCTAGGGGGTGAGCAGTTCTTC.

This clonotype has just one count. The chain employs TRBV30 and TRBJ1-2, with D possibly being TRBD1 (6 bases). CDR1 is GTSNPN, CDR2 SVGIG, per germline (reference sequence). V dropped 4 bases and J dropped 7 bases, with 16 bases sitting between them. CDR3 length: 13 amino acids. This CDR3 is CAWTELTGFGYTF. The CDR3 coding sequence is TGTGCCTGGACTGAATTAACAGGGTTTGGCTACACCTTC.

The CDR3 is CASSSGRRGRTDTQYF. The DNA for the CDR3 is TGCGCCAGCAGCTCCGGACGGCGGGGGCGCACAGATACGCAGTATTTT. The gene calls are TRBV5-1 and TRBJ2-3; D possibly corresponds to TRBD2 (7 bases). Trimming took 3 bases from V and 1 from J, leaving 15 bases between them. Germline V gene lookup returns CDR1 SGHRS and CDR2 YFSETQ. The CDR3 totals 16 residues.

The chain is built from TRBV20-1 and TRBJ2-3; D might be TRBD2 (5 bases). Trimming removed 2 bases from V and 2 bases from J, with 14 bases in between. The length of the CDR3 is 15 residues. The germline CDR1 and CDR2 sequences are DFQATT and SNEGSKA (reference sequence). As DNA, the CDR3 is TGCAGTGCTAGAAGTCTGAGGGCACCCACAGATACGCAGTATTTT. Protein sequence: CSARSLRAPTDTQYF.

The V gene is TRBV29-1, the J gene TRBJ1-2; D unclear. V shed 2 bases and J shed 0 bases, with 13 bases lying between them. The CDR3 is 15 residues long. Germline V lookup: CDR1 SQVTM, CDR2 ANQGSEA. CDR3 DNA sequence: TGCAGCGTTGAAAGTTCCCCACTAGCTAACTATGGCTACACCTTC. This translates into CSVESSPLANYGYTF.

The chain has TRBV30 and TRBJ1-5, with TRBD1 matching 8 bases. The CDR3 is made up of 14 amino acids. Germline-derived CDR1 and CDR2 are GTSNPN and SVGIG (reference sequence). V lost 2 bases to trimming and J lost 6 bases; unmatched junction nucleotides: 6. The DNA for the CDR3 is TGTGCCTGGAGTAAGGGACAGGTTGGTCAGCCCCAGCATTTT. It translates to CAWSKGQVGQPQHF.

This sequence joins TRBV5-6 and TRBJ2-1; the D is unclear. This CDR3 is 13 amino acids long. Germline V gene sequence: CDR1 SGHDT, CDR2 YYEEEE. V was pared by 0 bases and J by 15 bases, with 16 bases between. CDR3 loop: CASSLELGGVGFF. CDR3 sequence (DNA): TGTGCCAGCAGCTTGGAACTCGGTGGGGTGGGGTTCTTC.

The genes are TRBV29-1 and TRBJ2-3; no firm D call. Germline CDR1 and CDR2: SQVTM and ANQGSEA. This CDR3 region has 15 residues. Deletions cut 8 bases from V and 1 base from J, with 19 bases between. The CDR3 protein is CSSGLAKAGTDTQYF. Here the CDR3 DNA reads TGCAGCTCCGGCCTGGCGAAGGCAGGCACAGATACGCAGTATTTT.